This entry features one T cell receptor (beta chain) sequence. Clones were read by immunoSEQ multiplex PCR, and TCRdb kept only the in-frame ones, dropping some. Here the sample spans tens of thousands of clones, roughly nine tenths being singletons. These data come from a study of T cell changes during pregnancy in multiple sclerosis. This specimen was CD4+ T cells from peripheral blood mononuclear cells, taken in the first trimester of pregnancy. The receptor was isolated from a female donor with multiple sclerosis, enrolled in a pregnancy study.

The CDR3 protein is CASTSSQGNRRETQYF. CDR3 in DNA: TGTGCCAGCACATCGTCCCAGGGGAATCGTCGAGAGACCCAGTACTTC. The V call is TRBV28, the J call TRBJ2-5; D is possibly TRBD1 (6 bases). Germline values: CDR1 MDHEN, CDR2 SYDVKM. V was shortened by 7 bases and J by 4 bases, with 22 bases between the two germline ends. The CDR3 has 16 amino acids.